This TCR beta chain stems from a study of T cells in Graves' hyperthyroidism and ophthalmopathy. Regarding the study as a whole: Progression to ophthalmopathy was predicted a median of approximately 6.4 months early. Most thyroid clonotypes with frequency above 0.001 were detected in blood.

This clonotype came up many times. What it binds is unknown. Every diagnosis used clinical symptoms, serum thyroxine and TRAb, thyroid ultrasound and orbital computed tomography. This CDR3 spans 15 amino acids. V dropped 1 base and J dropped 2 bases, with 11 bases sitting between them. CDR1 is LNHNV, CDR2 YYDKDF, per germline (reference sequence). Researchers took RNA transcripts and amplified the TCR beta CDR3 regions from them. An initial round of RT-PCR targeting the TCR CDR3 relied on the HTBI primer set. MiXCR, applied by TCRdb to the multiplex PCR reads, yields one record per CDR3 protein. This table has 500,000 to 750,000 distinct CDR3 sequences, around 45% appearing once.

The clonotype was recovered from a woman aged 18 to 35 with Graves' hyperthyroidism. Sequencing was performed on peripheral blood or thyroid tissue (not recorded which). V is TRBV15 and J is TRBJ1-2, with a tentative D call TRBD1 (6 bases). The DNA of the CDR3 is TGTGCCACCAGCAGAGGGGAGGGGGGCAACTATGGCTACACCTTC. Its protein product is CATSRGEGGNYGYTF.